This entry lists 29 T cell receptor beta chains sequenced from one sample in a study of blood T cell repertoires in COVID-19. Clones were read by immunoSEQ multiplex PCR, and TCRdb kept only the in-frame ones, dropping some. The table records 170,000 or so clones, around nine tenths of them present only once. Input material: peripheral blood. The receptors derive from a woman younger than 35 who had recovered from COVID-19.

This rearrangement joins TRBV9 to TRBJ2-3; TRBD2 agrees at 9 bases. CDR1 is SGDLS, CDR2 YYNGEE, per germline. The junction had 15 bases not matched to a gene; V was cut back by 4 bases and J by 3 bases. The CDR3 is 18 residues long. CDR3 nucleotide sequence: TGTGCCAGCAGCCCCGACCCCCGCTTGCGGGGGGGTACAGATACGCAGTATTTT. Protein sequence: CASSPDPRLRGGTDTQYF.

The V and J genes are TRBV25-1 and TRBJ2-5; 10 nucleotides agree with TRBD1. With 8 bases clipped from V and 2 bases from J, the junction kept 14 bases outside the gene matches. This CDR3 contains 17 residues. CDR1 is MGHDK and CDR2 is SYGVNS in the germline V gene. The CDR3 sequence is CASATHPGTGVQETQYF. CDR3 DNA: TGTGCCAGCGCGACTCATCCCGGGACAGGGGTGCAAGAGACCCAGTACTTC.

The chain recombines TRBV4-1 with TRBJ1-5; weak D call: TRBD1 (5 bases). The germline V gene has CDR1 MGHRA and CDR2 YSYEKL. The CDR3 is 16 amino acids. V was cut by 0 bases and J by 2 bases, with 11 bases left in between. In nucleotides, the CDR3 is TGCGCCAGCAGCCAAGATTTCAGGGTCGGCAATCAGCCCCAGCATTTT. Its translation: CASSQDFRVGNQPQHF.

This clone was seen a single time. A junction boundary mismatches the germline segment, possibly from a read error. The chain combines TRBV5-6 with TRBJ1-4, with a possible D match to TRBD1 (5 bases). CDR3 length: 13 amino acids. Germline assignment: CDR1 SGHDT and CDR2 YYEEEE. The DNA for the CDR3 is TGTGCCAGCAGCTTTCTCTTTGGGGGACTCCAATATTTT. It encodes CASSFLFGGLQYF.

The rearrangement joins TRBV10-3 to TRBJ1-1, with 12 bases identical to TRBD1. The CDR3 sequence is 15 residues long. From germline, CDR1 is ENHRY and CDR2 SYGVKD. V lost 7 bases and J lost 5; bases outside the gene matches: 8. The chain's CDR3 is CAITDGTGGRTEAFF. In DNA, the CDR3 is TGTGCCATCACCGACGGGACAGGGGGCAGGACTGAAGCTTTCTTT.

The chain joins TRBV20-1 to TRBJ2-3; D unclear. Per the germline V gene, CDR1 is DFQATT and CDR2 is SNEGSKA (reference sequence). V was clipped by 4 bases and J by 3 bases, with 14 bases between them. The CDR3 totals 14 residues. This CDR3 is CSAIDLARTDTQYF. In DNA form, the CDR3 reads TGCAGTGCTATTGACCTGGCCAGGACAGATACGCAGTATTTT.

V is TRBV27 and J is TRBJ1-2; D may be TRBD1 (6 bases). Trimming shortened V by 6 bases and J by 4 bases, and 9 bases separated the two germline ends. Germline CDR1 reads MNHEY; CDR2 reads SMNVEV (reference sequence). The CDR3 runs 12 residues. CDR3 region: CASRDRSYGYTF. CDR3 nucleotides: TGTGCCAGCAGGGACAGAAGCTATGGCTACACCTTC.

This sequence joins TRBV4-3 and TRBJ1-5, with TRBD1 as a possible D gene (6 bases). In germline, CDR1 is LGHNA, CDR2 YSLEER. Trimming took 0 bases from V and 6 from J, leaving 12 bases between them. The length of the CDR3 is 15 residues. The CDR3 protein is CASSQDPGVGQPQHF. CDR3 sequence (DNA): TGCGCCAGCAGCCAAGATCCAGGGGTAGGTCAGCCCCAGCATTTT.

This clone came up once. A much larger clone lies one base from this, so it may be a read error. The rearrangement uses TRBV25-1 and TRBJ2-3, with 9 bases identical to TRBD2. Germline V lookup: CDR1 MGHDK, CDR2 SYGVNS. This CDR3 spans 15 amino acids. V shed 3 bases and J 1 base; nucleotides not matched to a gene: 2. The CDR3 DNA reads TGTGCCAGCAGTGACTCTAGCGGGGGCACAGATACGCAGTATTTT. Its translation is CASSDSSGGTDTQYF.

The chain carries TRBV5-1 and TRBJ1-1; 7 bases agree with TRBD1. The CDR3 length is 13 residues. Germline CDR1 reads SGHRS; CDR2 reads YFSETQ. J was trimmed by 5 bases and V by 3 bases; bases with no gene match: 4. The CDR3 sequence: CASSYRGGTEAFF. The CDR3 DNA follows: TGCGCCAGCAGCTACAGGGGCGGAACTGAAGCTTTCTTT.

The CDR3 region has the DNA TGTGCCAGCTCCCGGACAGCCGATAGCAATCAGCCCCAGCATTTT. This translates into CASSRTADSNQPQHF. The chain employs TRBV18 and TRBJ1-5; maybe TRBD1 (6 bases). V lost 6 bases and J lost 0, with 12 bases in between. Per germline, CDR1 KGHSH and CDR2 LQKENI. The CDR3 spans 15 residues.

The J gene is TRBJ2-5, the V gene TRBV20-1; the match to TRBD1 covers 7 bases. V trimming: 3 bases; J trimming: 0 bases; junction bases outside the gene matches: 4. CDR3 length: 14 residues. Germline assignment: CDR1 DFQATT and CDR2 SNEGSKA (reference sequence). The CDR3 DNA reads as TGCAGTGCTAGTCCTGGGACAGACCAAGAGACCCAGTACTTC. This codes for CSASPGTDQETQYF.

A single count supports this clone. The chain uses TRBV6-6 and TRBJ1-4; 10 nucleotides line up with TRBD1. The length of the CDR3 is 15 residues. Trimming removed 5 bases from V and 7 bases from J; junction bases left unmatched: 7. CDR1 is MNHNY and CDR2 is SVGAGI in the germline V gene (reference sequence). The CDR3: CASSPETGGLEKLFF. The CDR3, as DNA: TGTGCCAGCAGTCCTGAGACAGGGGGCCTTGAAAAACTGTTTTTT.

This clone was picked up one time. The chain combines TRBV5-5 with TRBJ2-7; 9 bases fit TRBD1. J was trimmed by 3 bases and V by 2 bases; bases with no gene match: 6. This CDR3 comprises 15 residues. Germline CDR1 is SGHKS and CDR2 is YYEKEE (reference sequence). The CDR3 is CASSLSGTGIYEQYV. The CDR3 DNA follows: TGTGCCAGCAGCTTATCCGGGACAGGGATCTACGAGCAGTACGTC.

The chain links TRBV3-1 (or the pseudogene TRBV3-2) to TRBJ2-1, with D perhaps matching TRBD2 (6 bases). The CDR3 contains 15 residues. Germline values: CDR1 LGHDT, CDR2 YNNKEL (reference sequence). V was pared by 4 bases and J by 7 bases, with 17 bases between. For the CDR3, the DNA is TGTGCCAGCAGCCGAAAATCGGGACTTTCAAATGAGCAGTTCTTC. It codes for CASSRKSGLSNEQFF.

The CDR3 sequence: CASSISGQGRHEQYF. The DNA of the CDR3 is TGTGCCAGTAGTATCTCAGGACAGGGAAGGCACGAGCAGTACTTC. The chain uses TRBV19 and TRBJ2-7, with 8 bases aligning to TRBD1. The J segment lost 5 bases and the V segment lost 3 bases, leaving 9 bases of the junction unmatched. The CDR3 sequence is 15 residues long. From germline, CDR1 is LNHDA and CDR2 SQIVND (reference sequence). Filled out from reference TRBV19 and TRBJ2-7, the complete variable domain reads DGGITQSPKYLFRKEGQNVTLSCEQNLNHDAMYWYRQDPGQGLRLIYYSQIVNDFQKGDIAEGYSVSREKKESFPLTVTSAQKNPTAFYLCASSISGQGRHEQYFGPGTRLTVT.

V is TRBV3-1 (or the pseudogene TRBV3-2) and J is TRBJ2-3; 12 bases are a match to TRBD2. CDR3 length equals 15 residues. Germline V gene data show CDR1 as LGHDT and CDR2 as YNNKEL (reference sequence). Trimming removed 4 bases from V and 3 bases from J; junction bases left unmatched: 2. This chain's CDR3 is CASSLGLAGTDTQYF. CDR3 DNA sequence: TGTGCCAGCAGCCTCGGACTAGCGGGAACAGATACGCAGTATTTT.

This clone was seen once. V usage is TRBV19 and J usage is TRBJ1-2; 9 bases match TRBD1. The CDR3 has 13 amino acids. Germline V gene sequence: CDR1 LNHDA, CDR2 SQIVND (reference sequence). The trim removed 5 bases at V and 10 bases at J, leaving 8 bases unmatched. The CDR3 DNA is TGTGCCAGTAGTGGGGGACAGGGTATATCCTACACCTTC. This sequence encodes CASSGGQGISYTF.

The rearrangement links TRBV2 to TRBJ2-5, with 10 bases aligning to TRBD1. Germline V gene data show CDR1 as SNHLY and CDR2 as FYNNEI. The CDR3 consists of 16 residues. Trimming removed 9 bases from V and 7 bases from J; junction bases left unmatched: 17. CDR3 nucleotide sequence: TGTGCCAGTTCCGGGACAGGGGAATTAGTGGGGGTGACCCAGTACTTC. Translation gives CASSGTGELVGVTQYF.

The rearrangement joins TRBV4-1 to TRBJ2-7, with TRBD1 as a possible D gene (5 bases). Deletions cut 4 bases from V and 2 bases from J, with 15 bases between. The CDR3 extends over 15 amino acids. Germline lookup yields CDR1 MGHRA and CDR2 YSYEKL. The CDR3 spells CASSPDSTATYEQYV. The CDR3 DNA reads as TGCGCCAGCAGCCCAGACTCGACAGCAACCTACGAGCAGTACGTC.

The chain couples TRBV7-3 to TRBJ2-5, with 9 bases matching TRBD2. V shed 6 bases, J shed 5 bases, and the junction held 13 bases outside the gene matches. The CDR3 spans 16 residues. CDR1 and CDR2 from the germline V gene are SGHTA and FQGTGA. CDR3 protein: CASRPIAGAPPETQYF. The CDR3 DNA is TGTGCCAGCAGACCTATAGCGGGGGCCCCGCCGGAGACCCAGTACTTC.

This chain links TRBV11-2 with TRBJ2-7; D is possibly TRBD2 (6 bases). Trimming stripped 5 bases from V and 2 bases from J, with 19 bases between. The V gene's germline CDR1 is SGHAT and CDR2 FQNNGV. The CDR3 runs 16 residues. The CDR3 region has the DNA TGTGCCAGCAGCGGGAGGTTGGGGCCTGCAACCTACGAGCAGTACTTC. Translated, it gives CASSGRLGPATYEQYF. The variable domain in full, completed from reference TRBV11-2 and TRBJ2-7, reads EAGVAQSPRYKIIEKRQSVAFWCNPISGHATLYWYQQILGQGPKLLIQFQNNGVVDDSQLPKDRFSAERLKGVDSTLKIQPAKLEDSAVYLCASSGRLGPATYEQYFGPGTRLTVT.

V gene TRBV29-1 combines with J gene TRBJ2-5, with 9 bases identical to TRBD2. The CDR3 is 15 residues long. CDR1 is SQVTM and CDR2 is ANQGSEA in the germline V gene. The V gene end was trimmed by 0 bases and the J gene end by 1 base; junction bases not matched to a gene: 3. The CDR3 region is CSVEDTSGLQETQYF. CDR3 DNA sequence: TGCAGCGTTGAAGATACTAGCGGGCTCCAAGAGACCCAGTACTTC.

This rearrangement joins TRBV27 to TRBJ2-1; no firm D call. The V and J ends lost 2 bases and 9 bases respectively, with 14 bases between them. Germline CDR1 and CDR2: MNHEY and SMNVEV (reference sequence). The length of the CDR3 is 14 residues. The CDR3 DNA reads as TGTGCCAGCAGTTTAGGCCCCCGTCGTGGTGAGCAGTTCTTC. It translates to CASSLGPRRGEQFF.

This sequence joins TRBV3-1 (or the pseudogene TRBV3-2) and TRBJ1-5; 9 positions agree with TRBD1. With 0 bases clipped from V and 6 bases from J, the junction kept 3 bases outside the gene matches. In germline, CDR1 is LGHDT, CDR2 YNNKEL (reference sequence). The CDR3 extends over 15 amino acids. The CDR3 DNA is TGTGCCAGCAGCCAAGATCGACAGGGGGGTCAGCCCCAGCATTTT. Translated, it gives CASSQDRQGGQPQHF.

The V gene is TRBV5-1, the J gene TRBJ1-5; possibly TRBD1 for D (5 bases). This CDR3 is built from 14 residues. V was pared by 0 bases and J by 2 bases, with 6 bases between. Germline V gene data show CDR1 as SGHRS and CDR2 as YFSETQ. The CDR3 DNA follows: TGCGCCAGCAGCTTGGTAGGGGGCAATCAGCCCCAGCATTTT. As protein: CASSLVGGNQPQHF.

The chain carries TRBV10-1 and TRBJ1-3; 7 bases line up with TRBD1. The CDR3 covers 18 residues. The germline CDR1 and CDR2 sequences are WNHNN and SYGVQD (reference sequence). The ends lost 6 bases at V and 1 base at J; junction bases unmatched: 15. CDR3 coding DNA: TGCGCCAGCAGAACAACCGACAGGGTACAATTTTCTGGAAACACCATATATTTT. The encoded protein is CASRTTDRVQFSGNTIYF.

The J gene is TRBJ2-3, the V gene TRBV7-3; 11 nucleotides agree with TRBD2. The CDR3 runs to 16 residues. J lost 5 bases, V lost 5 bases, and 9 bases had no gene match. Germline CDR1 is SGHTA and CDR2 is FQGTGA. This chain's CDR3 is CASSQYSGRAVDTQYF. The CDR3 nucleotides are TGTGCCAGCAGCCAATATAGCGGGAGGGCCGTAGATACGCAGTATTTT. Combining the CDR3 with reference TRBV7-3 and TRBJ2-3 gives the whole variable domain GAGVSQTPSNKVTEKGKYVELRCDPISGHTALYWYRQSLGQGPEFLIYFQGTGAADDSGLPNDRFFAVRPEGSVSTLKIQRTERGDSAVYLCASSQYSGRAVDTQYFGPGTRLTVL.

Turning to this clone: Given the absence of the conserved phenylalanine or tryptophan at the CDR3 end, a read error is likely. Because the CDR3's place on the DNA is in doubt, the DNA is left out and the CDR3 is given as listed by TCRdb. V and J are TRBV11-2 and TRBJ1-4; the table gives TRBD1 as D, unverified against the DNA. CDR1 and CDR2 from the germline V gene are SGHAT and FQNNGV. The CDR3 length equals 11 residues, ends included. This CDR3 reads CASSLTRQVLR.